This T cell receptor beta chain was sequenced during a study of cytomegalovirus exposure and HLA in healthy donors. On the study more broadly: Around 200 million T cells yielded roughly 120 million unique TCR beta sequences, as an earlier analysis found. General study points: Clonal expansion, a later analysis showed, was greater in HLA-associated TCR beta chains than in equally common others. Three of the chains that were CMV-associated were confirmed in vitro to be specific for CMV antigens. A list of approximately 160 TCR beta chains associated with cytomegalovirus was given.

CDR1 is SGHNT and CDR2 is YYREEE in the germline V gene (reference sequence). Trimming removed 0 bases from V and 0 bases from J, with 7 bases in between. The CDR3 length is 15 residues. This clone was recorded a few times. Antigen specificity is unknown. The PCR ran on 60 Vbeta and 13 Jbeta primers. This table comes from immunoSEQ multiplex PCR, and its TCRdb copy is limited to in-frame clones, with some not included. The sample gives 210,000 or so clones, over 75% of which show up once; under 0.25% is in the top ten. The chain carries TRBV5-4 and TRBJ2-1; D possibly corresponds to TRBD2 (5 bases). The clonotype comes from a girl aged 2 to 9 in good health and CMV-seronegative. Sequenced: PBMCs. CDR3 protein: CASSLERNSYNEQFF. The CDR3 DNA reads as TGTGCCAGCAGCTTGGAGCGGAACTCCTACAATGAGCAGTTCTTC.